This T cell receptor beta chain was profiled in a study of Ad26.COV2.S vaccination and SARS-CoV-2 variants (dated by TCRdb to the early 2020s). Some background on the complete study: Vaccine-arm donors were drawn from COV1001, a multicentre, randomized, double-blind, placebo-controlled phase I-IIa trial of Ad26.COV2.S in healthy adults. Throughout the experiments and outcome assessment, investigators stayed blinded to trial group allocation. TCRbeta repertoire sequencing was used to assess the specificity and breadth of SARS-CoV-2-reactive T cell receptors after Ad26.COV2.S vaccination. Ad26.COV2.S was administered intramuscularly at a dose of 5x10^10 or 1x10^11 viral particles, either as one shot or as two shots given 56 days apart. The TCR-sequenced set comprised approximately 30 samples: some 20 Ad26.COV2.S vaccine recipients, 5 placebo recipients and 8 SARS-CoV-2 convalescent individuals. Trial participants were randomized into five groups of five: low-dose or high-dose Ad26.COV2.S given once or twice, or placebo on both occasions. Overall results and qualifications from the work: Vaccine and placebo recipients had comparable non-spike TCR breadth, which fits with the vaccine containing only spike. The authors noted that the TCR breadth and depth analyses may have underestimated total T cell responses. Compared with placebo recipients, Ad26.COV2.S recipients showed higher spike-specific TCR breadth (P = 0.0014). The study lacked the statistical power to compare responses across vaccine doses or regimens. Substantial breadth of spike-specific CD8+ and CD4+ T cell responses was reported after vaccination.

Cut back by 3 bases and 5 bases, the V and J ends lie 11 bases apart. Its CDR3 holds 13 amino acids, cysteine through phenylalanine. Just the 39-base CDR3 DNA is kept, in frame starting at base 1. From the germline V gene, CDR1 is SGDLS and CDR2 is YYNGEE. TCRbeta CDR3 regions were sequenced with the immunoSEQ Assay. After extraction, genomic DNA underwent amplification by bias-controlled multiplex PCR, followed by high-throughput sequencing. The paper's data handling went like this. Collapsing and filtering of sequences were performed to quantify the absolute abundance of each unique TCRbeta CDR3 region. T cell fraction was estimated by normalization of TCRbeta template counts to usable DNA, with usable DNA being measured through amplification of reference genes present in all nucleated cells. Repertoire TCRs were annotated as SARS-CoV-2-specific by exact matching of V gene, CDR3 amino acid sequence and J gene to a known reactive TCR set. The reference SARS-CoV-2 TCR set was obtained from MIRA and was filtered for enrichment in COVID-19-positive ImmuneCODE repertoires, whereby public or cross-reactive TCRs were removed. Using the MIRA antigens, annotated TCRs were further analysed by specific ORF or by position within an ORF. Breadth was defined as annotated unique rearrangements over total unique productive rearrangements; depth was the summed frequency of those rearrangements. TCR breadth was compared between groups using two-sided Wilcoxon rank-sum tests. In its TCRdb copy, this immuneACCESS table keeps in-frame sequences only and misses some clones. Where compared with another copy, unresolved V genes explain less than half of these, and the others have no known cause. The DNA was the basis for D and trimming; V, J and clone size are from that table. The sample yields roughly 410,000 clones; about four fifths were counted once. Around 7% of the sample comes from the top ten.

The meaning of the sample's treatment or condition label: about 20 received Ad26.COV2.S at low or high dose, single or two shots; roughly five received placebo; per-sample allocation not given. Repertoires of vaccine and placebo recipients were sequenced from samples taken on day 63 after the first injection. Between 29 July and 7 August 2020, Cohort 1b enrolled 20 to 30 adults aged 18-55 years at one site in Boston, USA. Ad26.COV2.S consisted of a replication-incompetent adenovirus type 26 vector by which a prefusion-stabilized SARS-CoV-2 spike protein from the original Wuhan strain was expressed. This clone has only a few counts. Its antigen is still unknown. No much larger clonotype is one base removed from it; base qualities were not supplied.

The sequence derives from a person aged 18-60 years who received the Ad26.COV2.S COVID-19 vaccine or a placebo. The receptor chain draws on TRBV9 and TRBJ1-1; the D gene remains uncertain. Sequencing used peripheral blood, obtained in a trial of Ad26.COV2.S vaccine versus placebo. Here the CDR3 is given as CASSATTGTEAFF. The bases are TGTGCCAGCAGCGCCACTACCGGGACTGAAGCTTTCTTT. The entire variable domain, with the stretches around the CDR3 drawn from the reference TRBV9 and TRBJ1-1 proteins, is DSGVTQTPKHLITATGQRVTLRCSPRSGDLSVYWYQQSLDQGLQFLIQYYNGEERAKGNILERFSAQQFPDLHSELNLSSLELGDSALYFCASSATTGTEAFFGQGTRLTVV.